Sequencing of this T cell receptor beta chain was carried out in a study of blood T cell repertoires in COVID-19. In the source study's methods: Amplifying reference gene primers gave estimates of nucleated cell counts. The table came from immunoSEQ multiplex PCR; TCRdb's copy has only in-frame clones and leaves some out. V and J calls and clone size are copied from that table; D and trimming were computed from the DNA. The sample includes 280,000 or so clones, roughly 88% seen only once; the top ten take about 9.8%. The V segment lost 5 bases and the J segment 4 bases; nucleotides outside the gene matches: 7. Per the germline V gene, CDR1 is MNHEY and CDR2 is SVGAGI. The length of the CDR3 is 14 residues.

Sequenced material: peripheral blood. This TCR came from a man younger than 35 with active or convalescent COVID-19. The J gene is TRBJ2-7, the V gene TRBV6-5; 8 bases line up with TRBD1. This CDR3 is CASSPSGQGYEQYF. Written as DNA, the CDR3 is TGTGCCAGCAGTCCCTCCGGACAGGGTTACGAGCAGTACTTC.